This T cell receptor (beta chain) was found in a study of blood T cell repertoires in COVID-19. As for the study in general: COVID-19 samples from acute and convalescent phases originated in the United States, Italy and Spain.

Germline V gives CDR1 SGHAT, CDR2 FQNNGV. The ends were cut back, 1 base at V and 10 bases at J, with 13 bases in the middle. This CDR3 is built from 14 residues. In the authors' methods: The assay estimated nucleated cells by amplifying reference gene primers. Sequenced by immunoSEQ multiplex PCR; TCRdb stores in-frame clones only, minus some. Clone size and V and J calls were adopted from that table, with D and trimming inferred from the DNA. The sample yields more than 150,000 clones, around 85% seen once. V usage is TRBV11-2 and J usage is TRBJ2-2, with D perhaps matching TRBD2 (6 bases). Sequencing used peripheral blood. This clonotype was sampled from a man aged 45-65 years who had recovered from COVID-19. The CDR3 here is CASSLGPGVVELFF. The CDR3, as DNA: TGTGCCAGCAGCTTAGGCCCGGGAGTAGTGGAGCTGTTTTTT.